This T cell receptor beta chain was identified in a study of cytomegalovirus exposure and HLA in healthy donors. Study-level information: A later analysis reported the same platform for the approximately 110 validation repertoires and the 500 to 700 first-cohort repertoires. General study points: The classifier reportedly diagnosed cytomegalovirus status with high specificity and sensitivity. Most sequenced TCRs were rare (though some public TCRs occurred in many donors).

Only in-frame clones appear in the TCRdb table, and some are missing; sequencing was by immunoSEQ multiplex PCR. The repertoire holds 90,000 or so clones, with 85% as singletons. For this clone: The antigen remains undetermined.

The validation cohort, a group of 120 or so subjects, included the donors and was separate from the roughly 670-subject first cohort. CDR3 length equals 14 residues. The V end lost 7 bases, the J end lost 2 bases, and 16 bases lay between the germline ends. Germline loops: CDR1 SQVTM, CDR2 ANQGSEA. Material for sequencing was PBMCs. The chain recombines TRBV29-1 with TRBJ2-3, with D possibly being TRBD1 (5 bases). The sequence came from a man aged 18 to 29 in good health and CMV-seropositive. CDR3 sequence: CSGYRLGATDTQYF. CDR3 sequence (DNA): TGCAGCGGTTACCGGCTTGGGGCCACAGATACGCAGTATTTT.